This T cell receptor beta chain appears in the sequencing data of a study of cytomegalovirus exposure and HLA in healthy donors. The PCR made use of 60 Vbeta and 13 Jbeta primers. TCRdb's table, derived via immunoSEQ multiplex PCR, lists solely in-frame clones and lacks some. The repertoire holds approximately 30,000 clones, with roughly 60% as singletons. As concerns this clone: Its antigen is not known.

Study-level findings and limits: V- and J-gene trimming of TCR beta was linked (in a later analysis) to a missense DCLRE1C variant. The later analysis indicated that the majority of CMV-associated TCR beta chains appeared HLA-restricted. In a later analysis, common viral pathogens appeared linked to several of the most significant clusters. The authors confirmed in vitro that a few CMV-associated chains were specific for CMV antigens.

This CDR3 comprises 14 residues. Trimming removed 0 bases from V and 5 bases from J, with 11 bases in between. The germline V gene encodes CDR1 SGHRS and CDR2 YFSETQ. Sequencing was done on a sample of PBMCs. The chain links TRBV5-1 to TRBJ2-5, with D possibly being TRBD2 (6 bases). The clonotype comes from a man aged 45-60 years in good health and CMV-seropositive. The CDR3 DNA is TGCGCCAGCAGCTTGGCTCGCGGGGATGAGACCCAGTACTTC. Residues: CASSLARGDETQYF.